The 21 T cell receptor beta chains listed next were all sequenced from one sample in a study of OX40 agonist ivuxolimab in advanced cancers. Profiled with immunoSEQ multiplex PCR; TCRdb holds only in-frame clones, not every one. The table shows approximately 89,000 clones, with 87% occurring only once. The sequences come from CD4+ or CD8+ T cells sorted from blood, collected in a trial of the OX40 agonist ivuxolimab. The receptors stem from an adult with an advanced solid tumor such as melanoma, head and neck, liver or kidney cancer.

This clone was seen a few times. CDR3 protein: CASSPGGGQGNQPQHF. DNA of the CDR3: TGTGCCAGCAGCCCCGGTGGGGGACAGGGCAATCAGCCCCAGCATTTT. The V call is TRBV5-6, the J call TRBJ1-5; TRBD1 aligns across 8 bases. The V segment lost 4 bases and the J segment 2 bases; nucleotides outside the gene matches: 8. Germline V gene data show CDR1 as SGHDT and CDR2 as YYEEEE. The length of the CDR3 is 16 residues.

The chain links TRBV27 to TRBJ2-5; D could derive from TRBD1 or TRBD2 (5 bases each). Germline CDR1 is MNHEY and CDR2 is SMNVEV (reference sequence). The CDR3 runs to 17 residues. V was cut by 4 bases and J by 9 bases, with 27 bases left in between. This chain's CDR3 is CASSSRPPGTAKGSQYF. DNA of the CDR3: TGTGCCAGCAGTTCCCGCCCCCCCGGGACCGCGAAGGGGTCCCAGTACTTC.

There are a few counts of this clone. This sequence joins TRBV5-1 and TRBJ1-2; TRBD1 is a possible D gene (5 bases). The CDR3 totals 14 residues. V lost 0 bases and J lost 3, with 9 bases in between. Germline CDR1 SGHRS, CDR2 YFSETQ. The chain's CDR3 is CASSLGTGDYGYTF. The CDR3 region has the DNA TGCGCCAGCAGCTTGGGTACAGGAGACTATGGCTACACCTTC. Using reference TRBV5-1 and TRBJ1-2 for the parts outside the CDR3, the full variable domain is KAGVTQTPRYLIKTRGQQVTLSCSPISGHRSVSWYQQTPGQGLQFLFEYFSETQRNKGNFPGRFSGRQFSNSRSEMNVSTLELGDSALYLCASSLGTGDYGYTFGSGTRLTVV.

This clone was seen once. V and J are TRBV11-3 and TRBJ2-1; 14 bases map to TRBD2. Germline V gene lookup returns CDR1 SGHNT and CDR2 YENEEA. The CDR3 length is 18 residues. Germline trimming cut 1 base from V and 8 bases from J; bases unmatched to any gene: 10. The CDR3 coding sequence is TGTGCCAGCAGCTTAGTAGGGGCGACTAGCGGGGGGGCCTATGAGCAGTTCTTC. This encodes CASSLVGATSGGAYEQFF.

The gene calls are TRBV19 and TRBJ1-1; perhaps TRBD1 as D (5 bases). Germline V gene data show CDR1 as LNHDA and CDR2 as SQIVND (reference sequence). This CDR3 has 13 residues. Trimming took off 2 bases at V and 7 bases at J, with 11 bases between the two ends. CDR3 in DNA: TGTGCCAGTAGTATAACCTCGGGGGGTGAAGCTTTCTTT. Its translation is CASSITSGGEAFF.

This clone was observed a single time. CDR3 nucleotide sequence: TGCGCCAGCAGCTTAGTCGTAGGGGCCCTACGAGCAGAGCAGTACTTC. As protein: CASSLVVGALRAEQYF. The chain links TRBV5-1 to TRBJ2-7, with a weak D call TRBD1 (5 bases). The germline gives CDR1 SGHRS, CDR2 YFSETQ. Trimming shortened V by 2 bases and J by 7 bases, and 22 bases separated the two germline ends. This CDR3 has 16 residues.

The chain couples TRBV18 to TRBJ2-5, with D tentatively TRBD2 (5 bases). The closer fit of TRBJ2-7 to the DNA end suggests the J call may be wrong. The CDR3 spans 15 residues. Germline CDR1 and CDR2: KGHSH and LQKENI. DNA for the CDR3: TGTGCCAGCTCACCACCGGTGGGAAGGGCGGGCGAGCAGTACTTC. Translation gives CASSPPVGRAGEQYF.

J is TRBJ1-1 and V is TRBV2; D is unresolved. Germline V gives CDR1 SNHLY, CDR2 FYNNEI. V gave up 6 bases and J gave up 1 base, with 12 bases separating them. This CDR3 comprises 14 residues. The CDR3 loop is CASSAESGNTEAFF. The CDR3 region has the DNA TGTGCCAGCAGCGCGGAAAGCGGGAACACTGAAGCTTTCTTT.

The genes are TRBV5-1 and TRBJ2-7; TRBD2 agrees at 9 bases. V shed 4 bases and J 3 bases; nucleotides not matched to a gene: 2. The CDR3 sequence is 13 residues long. CDR1 is SGHRS and CDR2 is YFSETQ in the germline V gene. CDR3 DNA: TGCGCCAGCAGCAGGACTAGCGACTACGAGCAGTACTTC. Residues: CASSRTSDYEQYF.

There are many counts of this clone. Here the CDR3 DNA reads TGTGCCAGCAGTGAAGGCAGGGATAATGAAGCTTTCTTT. This translates into CASSEGRDNEAFF. The chain recombines TRBV6-1 with TRBJ1-1, with D possibly being TRBD1 (5 bases). Germline CDR1 is MNHNS and CDR2 is SASEGT. The CDR3 has 13 residues. V lost 1 base to trimming and J lost 7 bases, with 10 bases between them.

In nucleotides, the CDR3 is TGTGCCAGTAATTCGCAGGGGCGCGGCTACACCTTC. It encodes CASNSQGRGYTF. The chain combines TRBV19 with TRBJ1-2; TRBD1 is a possible D gene (6 bases). The V gene's germline CDR1 is LNHDA and CDR2 SQIVND (reference sequence). The CDR3 sequence is 12 residues long. V was shortened by 7 bases and J by 8 bases, with 14 bases between the two germline ends.

The chain is built from TRBV27 and TRBJ1-6; 10 nucleotides line up with TRBD1. This CDR3 has 15 residues. V dropped 6 bases and J dropped 8; count of bases not matched to a gene: 7. Germline CDR1 MNHEY, CDR2 SMNVEV (reference sequence). The CDR3: CASSLGTGADSPLHF. In DNA form, the CDR3 reads TGTGCCAGCAGCCTGGGGACAGGGGCAGATTCACCCCTCCACTTT.

The chain couples TRBV7-8 to TRBJ1-5; no clear D. This CDR3 region has 13 residues. V dropped 5 bases and J dropped 5 bases, with 10 bases sitting between them. In germline, CDR1 is SGHVS, CDR2 FQNEAQ. CDR3 nucleotide sequence: TGTGCCAGCAGCCCCGTGGAGCATCAGCCCCAGCATTTT. Amino acids: CASSPVEHQPQHF.

This sequence joins TRBV7-6 and TRBJ2-2; D could derive from TRBD1 or TRBD2 (5 bases each). Germline V lookup: CDR1 SGHVS, CDR2 FNYEAQ. Trimming removed 6 bases at V and 4 bases at J, with 12 bases between. CDR3 length: 14 amino acids. For the CDR3, the DNA is TGTGCCAGCAGTCGTGGGACCATCACCGGGGAGCTGTTTTTT. It codes for CASSRGTITGELFF. Looking up the rest from reference TRBV7-6 and TRBJ2-2 gives the full variable domain: GAGVSQSPRYKVTKRGQDVALRCDPISGHVSLYWYRQALGQGPEFLTYFNYEAQQDKSGLPNDRFSAERPEGSISTLTIQRTEQRDSAMYRCASSRGTITGELFFGEGSRLTVL.

There are a few counts of this clone. The chain joins TRBV7-9 to TRBJ1-6; D is uncertain. The CDR3 totals 14 residues. CDR1 and CDR2 from the germline V gene are SEHNR and FQNEAQ (reference sequence). V was shortened by 2 bases and J by 14 bases, with 16 bases between the two germline ends. CDR3 sequence: CASSLQSALSALHF. The CDR3 DNA is TGTGCCAGCAGCTTACAGTCAGCACTTTCGGCCCTCCACTTT.

In DNA, the CDR3 is TGTGCCAGCAGGACTAACAGGGGGGGGAATGGCTACACCTTC. Residues: CASRTNRGGNGYTF. The genes are TRBV2 and TRBJ1-2; 8 bases are shared with TRBD1. After removal of 6 bases from V and 6 bases from J, the junction contained 9 bases not matched to a gene. Per the germline V gene, CDR1 is SNHLY and CDR2 is FYNNEI. The CDR3 sequence is 14 residues long.

The chain links TRBV6-1 to TRBJ2-7; D uncertain. Trimming shortened V by 0 bases and J by 2 bases, and 5 bases separated the two germline ends. This CDR3 has 13 amino acids. Looked up from germline, CDR1 is MNHNS and CDR2 is SASEGT. The CDR3 DNA reads TGTGCCAGCAGTGAAGCCTGGGCCTACGAGCAGTACTTC. Translation gives CASSEAWAYEQYF.

This rearrangement joins TRBV6-1 to TRBJ2-3, with D perhaps TRBD2 (5 bases). Germline V CDR1 and CDR2: MNHNS, SASEGT. The V gene lost 2 bases and the J gene lost 2 bases, with 11 bases spanning the gap. The CDR3 has 15 amino acids. The CDR3 region is CASSEQSGNTDTQYF. Written as DNA, the CDR3 is TGTGCCAGCAGTGAACAGAGCGGAAACACAGATACGCAGTATTTT.

The chain has TRBV6-6 and TRBJ1-4, with D uncertain. Between the trimmed V and J ends, which lost 0 bases and 2 bases, there was a span of 10 bases. The CDR3 is 16 residues long. Germline assignment: CDR1 MNHNY and CDR2 SVGAGI (reference sequence). CDR3 nucleotides: TGTGCCAGCAGTTACTCGAAGGGCGGGACTAATGAAAAACTGTTTTTT. Its protein product is CASSYSKGGTNEKLFF.

CDR3 bases: TGCGCCAGCAGCTTGGACCTAGGGCACACCGGGGAGCTGTTTTTT. Encoded protein: CASSLDLGHTGELFF. The chain couples TRBV5-1 to TRBJ2-2; D gene uncertain. Between the trimmed V and J ends, which lost 0 bases and 3 bases, there was a span of 9 bases. The CDR3 is 15 amino acids. Germline V gene sequence: CDR1 SGHRS, CDR2 YFSETQ.

V is TRBV6-5 and J is TRBJ2-2; unclear D gene. The CDR3 consists of 14 residues. Trimming cost V 6 bases and J 6 bases, with 14 bases left between them. Germline V lookup: CDR1 MNHEY, CDR2 SVGAGI. The CDR3 coding sequence is TGTGCCAGCAGCCAAGAGTCCCGACCCGGGGAGCTGTTTTTT. Its translation is CASSQESRPGELFF.